This T cell receptor beta chain came from a study of neurological immune-mediated disorders. This clonotype was recorded at least ten times. From germline, CDR1 is DFQATT and CDR2 SNEGSKA (reference sequence). With 3 bases removed from V and 2 bases from J, the gap between germline ends came to 12 bases. This CDR3 has 14 amino acids. TCRdb ran MiXCR on the 5' RACE reads and lists one entry per CDR3 protein. The repertoire has 45,000 to 65,000 distinct CDR3 sequences, approximately 4.4% of them found once; the top ten carry 2.5% to 3%. The material sequenced was PBMCs. This TCR was recovered from a man aged 50-59 years with multiple sclerosis. The V call is TRBV20-1, the J call TRBJ2-3; no firm D call. CDR3: CSASVGFHTDTQYF. CDR3 sequence (DNA): TGCAGTGCTAGTGTCGGCTTCCACACAGATACGCAGTATTTT.